The 21 T cell receptor beta chains given below trace back to one sample, sequenced in a study of shared clonotypes between healthy human individuals. Using immunoSEQ multiplex PCR, the repertoire was profiled, and TCRdb retains in-frame clones only, with some absent. The sample holds fewer than 400,000 clones, under 80% seen once. Sequencing used memory CD4+ T cells sorted from blood. As to subset: CD45RA-negative fraction. These receptors all come from a young man in good health.

On this clone: Other DNA sequences in this sample translate to the same CDR3. The CDR3 DNA follows: TGTGCCAGCAGTGAGCAGGTCTACGAGCAGTACTTC. Translated: CASSEQVYEQYF. The chain has TRBV6-1 and TRBJ2-7, with no clear D. This CDR3 spans 12 amino acids. V lost 3 bases and J lost 3, with 6 bases in between. Per the germline V gene, CDR1 is MNHNS and CDR2 is SASEGT.

J is TRBJ2-2 and V is TRBV4-1; 8 bases line up with TRBD2. J was trimmed by 2 bases and V by 3 bases; bases with no gene match: 5. The CDR3 covers 16 residues. The germline V gene encodes CDR1 MGHRA and CDR2 YSYEKL. The CDR3 DNA sequence: TGCGCCAGCAGCCACTCCGGGGGGGCCAACACCGGGGAGCTGTTTTTT. It encodes CASSHSGGANTGELFF.

The chain employs TRBV2 and TRBJ1-5; 7 bases align to TRBD1. The length of the CDR3 is 14 residues. J lost 4 bases, V lost 5 bases, and 5 bases had no gene match. Looked up from germline, CDR1 is SNHLY and CDR2 is FYNNEI. The CDR3 DNA reads TGTGCCAGCAGTCGACAGGGCGGGAATCAGCCCCAGCATTTT. As protein: CASSRQGGNQPQHF.

The chain employs TRBV30 and TRBJ2-1; TRBD2 matches at 12 bases. V dropped 0 bases and J dropped 5; count of bases not matched to a gene: 8. The germline V gene has CDR1 GTSNPN and CDR2 SVGIG (reference sequence). The CDR3 extends over 17 amino acids. The CDR3 nucleotides are TGTGCCTGGAGTGTACTCTCAGGACTAGCGGGAAACAATGAGCAGTTCTTC. It specifies CAWSVLSGLAGNNEQFF.

Only a few counts were recorded for this clone. The CDR3 spells CASSPSQGASTDTQYF. In DNA, the CDR3 is TGTGCCAGCTCACCATCGCAGGGGGCCAGCACAGATACGCAGTATTTT. This sequence joins TRBV18 and TRBJ2-3; 8 bases line up with TRBD1. J gave up 0 bases and V 2 bases, and 4 bases lay outside the gene matches. The CDR3 runs to 16 residues. Germline V gives CDR1 KGHSH, CDR2 LQKENI.

A word on this clone: Other DNA sequences from this sample encode an identical CDR3 as well. The gene calls are TRBV5-5 and TRBJ2-7, with D possibly being TRBD1 (6 bases). V lost 2 bases, J lost 4 bases, and 13 bases lay in between. This CDR3 has 14 residues. Germline V gene lookup returns CDR1 SGHKS and CDR2 YYEKEE (reference sequence). The CDR3, as DNA: TGTGCCAGCAGCTTAGCAGGGGTTCATTACGAGCAGTACTTC. Translation gives CASSLAGVHYEQYF.

A few counts support this clone. Other DNA sequences of this sample code for an identical CDR3. V usage is TRBV11-2 and J usage is TRBJ1-5, with D unclear. Germline V CDR1 and CDR2: SGHAT, FQNNGV. This CDR3 spans 13 amino acids. V lost 1 base and J 6 bases, leaving 7 bases between the germline ends. The CDR3 DNA follows: TGTGCCAGCAGCTTAGGGAAGGGTCAGCCCCAGCATTTT. Translation: CASSLGKGQPQHF.

This clone occurred a few times. The chain employs TRBV2 and TRBJ2-2; 12 bases agree with TRBD2. The V and J ends lost 7 bases and 4 bases, in that order; junction bases with no gene match: 10. This CDR3 is built from 17 residues. Germline-derived CDR1 and CDR2 are SNHLY and FYNNEI. The CDR3 loop reads CASNPLTSGSATGELFF. CDR3 nucleotides: TGTGCCAGCAATCCCCTGACTAGCGGGAGTGCCACCGGGGAGCTGTTTTTT.

The chain is built from TRBV7-8 and TRBJ1-4; D perhaps matches TRBD1 (6 bases). V lost 2 bases, J lost 10 bases, and 20 bases lay in between. Germline V lookup: CDR1 SGHVS, CDR2 FQNEAQ. This CDR3 contains 16 residues. CDR3 in amino acids: CASSLTGARSSGKLFF. In DNA, the CDR3 is TGTGCCAGCAGCTTAACGGGGGCGCGGTCAAGTGGAAAACTGTTTTTT.

The rearrangement links TRBV7-3 to TRBJ1-1, with a possible D match to TRBD1 (5 bases). Germline CDR1 SGHTA, CDR2 FQGTGA. Trimming took 3 bases from V and 0 from J, leaving 8 bases between them. The CDR3 sequence is 14 residues long. CDR3 in amino acids: CASSFGGMNTEAFF. CDR3 in DNA: TGTGCCAGCAGCTTTGGGGGGATGAACACTGAAGCTTTCTTT.

This chain connects TRBV6-5 to TRBJ2-7; D gene ambiguous. The germline V and J ends were trimmed by 6 bases and 2 bases, with 11 bases remaining between them. This CDR3 contains 13 residues. CDR1 MNHEY and CDR2 SVGAGI come from the germline V gene. CDR3 sequence (DNA): TGTGCCAGCAGCCTCGAACCCACCTACGAGCAGTACTTC. The encoded protein is CASSLEPTYEQYF.

Concerning this clone: Distinct nucleotide sequences in the sample also encode this CDR3. J is TRBJ2-3 and V is TRBV28; no clear D. V lost 4 bases and J 1 base, leaving 9 bases between the germline ends. In germline, CDR1 is MDHEN, CDR2 SYDVKM. The CDR3 loop spans 14 amino acids. CDR3 DNA sequence: TGTGCCAGCAGTTCCCTCGGAGGCACAGATACGCAGTATTTT. This gives the protein CASSSLGGTDTQYF.

The rearrangement joins TRBV28 to TRBJ1-5; tentatively, D is TRBD1 (5 bases). The CDR3 totals 15 residues. CDR1 is MDHEN, CDR2 SYDVKM, per germline. Trimming removed 2 bases from V and 0 bases from J, with 8 bases in between. The CDR3 sequence: CASSLQGNSNQPQHF. In DNA form, the CDR3 reads TGTGCCAGCAGTTTACAGGGAAATAGCAATCAGCCCCAGCATTTT.

The chain joins TRBV10-3 to TRBJ2-7; 12 positions agree with TRBD2. The length of the CDR3 is 17 residues. V lost 3 bases, J lost 2 bases, and 8 bases stayed unmatched. Looked up from germline, CDR1 is ENHRY and CDR2 is SYGVKD. The CDR3 loop reads CAISDEARLAGAYEQYF. In DNA form, the CDR3 reads TGTGCCATCAGTGACGAGGCCAGACTAGCGGGAGCCTACGAGCAGTACTTC.

The chain has TRBV18 and TRBJ1-1, with 8 bases lining up with TRBD1. The CDR3 extends over 15 amino acids. From germline, CDR1 is KGHSH and CDR2 LQKENI. Trimming cost V 4 bases and J 3 bases; bases outside gene matches: 7. CDR3 loop: CASSRPTGGYTEAFF. The DNA for the CDR3 is TGTGCCAGCTCACGCCCCACAGGGGGTTACACTGAAGCTTTCTTT.

J is TRBJ1-2 and V is TRBV2; D might be TRBD1 (5 bases). Trimming took off 4 bases at V and 4 bases at J, with 10 bases between the two ends. The CDR3 spans 13 residues. Germline V gene lookup returns CDR1 SNHLY and CDR2 FYNNEI. CDR3 protein: CASSVQGGYGYTF. CDR3 DNA: TGTGCCAGCAGTGTTCAGGGTGGCTATGGCTACACCTTC.

The chain has TRBV2 and TRBJ1-4, with no clear D. Trimming left V 7 bases short and J 3 bases short, with 15 bases between. This CDR3 contains 15 residues. Germline V gene data show CDR1 as SNHLY and CDR2 as FYNNEI. The chain's CDR3 is CASTLEGGPNEKLFF. The CDR3 DNA is TGTGCCAGCACCCTTGAGGGAGGACCTAATGAAAAACTGTTTTTT.

V is TRBV15 and J is TRBJ2-3; 10 bases line up with TRBD2. Germline V gene lookup returns CDR1 LNHNV and CDR2 YYDKDF (reference sequence). This CDR3 comprises 17 residues. V was clipped by 1 base and J by 2 bases; unmatched bases: 6. The CDR3 nucleotides read TGTGCCACCAGCAGAGGACCCGGACTAGCGGACACAGATACGCAGTATTTT. The encoded protein is CATSRGPGLADTDTQYF. Drawing the rest from reference TRBV15 and TRBJ2-3, the complete variable domain is DAMVIQNPRYQVTQFGKPVTLSCSQTLNHNVMYWYQQKSSQAPKLLFHYYDKDFNNEADTPDNFQSRRPNTSFCFLDIRSPGLGDTAMYLCATSRGPGLADTDTQYFGPGTRLTVL.

This clone occurred a few times. The V and J genes are TRBV15 and TRBJ2-7, with 8 positions matching TRBD1. CDR1 and CDR2 (germline): LNHNV, YYDKDF (reference sequence). Losses at the gene ends were 0 bases for V and 5 bases for J; bases not matched to a gene: 3. CDR3 length: 14 residues. Here the CDR3 reads CATSRERTGHEQYF. The CDR3 DNA is TGTGCCACCAGCAGAGAACGGACAGGGCACGAGCAGTACTTC.

The rearrangement links TRBV28 to TRBJ2-7; D call uncertain. Looked up from germline, CDR1 is MDHEN and CDR2 is SYDVKM. The CDR3 has 12 residues. V was pared by 3 bases and J by 3 bases, with 6 bases between. The CDR3 coding sequence is TGTGCCAGCAGTTTTGGGTTCTACGAGCAGTACTTC. It specifies CASSFGFYEQYF.

The chain employs TRBV9 and TRBJ2-3; TRBD1 aligns across 8 bases. The V and J ends lost 4 bases and 0 bases, in that order; junction bases with no gene match: 4. CDR3 length: 15 residues. Germline CDR1 is SGDLS and CDR2 is YYNGEE. The CDR3 loop is CASSTRQGSTDTQYF. In nucleotides, the CDR3 is TGTGCCAGCAGCACCCGACAGGGGAGCACAGATACGCAGTATTTT.